This is a list of T cell receptor beta chains from one sample in a study of T cell responses to AZD1222 COVID-19 vaccine. The protocol was immunoSEQ multiplex PCR, while the TCRdb copy is restricted to in-frame clones and leaves out a portion. The sample includes 150,000 to 200,000 clones, roughly 92% of them seen just once. The sample was peripheral blood, taken on day 0 of AZD1222 vaccination. The receptors here all came from an adult in good health. CDR3s include the opening cysteine and the closing phenylalanine or tryptophan. Fields, in order: CDR3 DNA, CDR3 protein, clone size, D gene, V gene, J gene. A D gene is named only where the DNA matches it firmly. The listing skips clone size in some rows; elsewhere it reads once, few, many or a size class.

CDR3 DNA: TGTGCCACCAGTGATTTGAAACTAGCGGGAGAGGGGACAGATACGCAGTATTTT; CDR3 protein: CATSDLKLAGEGTDTQYF; clone size: -; D gene: TRBD2; V gene: TRBV24-1; J gene: TRBJ2-3
CDR3 DNA: TGCGCCAGCAGCCCGGGACTTCCCCACTACACAGATACGCAGTATTTT; CDR3 protein: CASSPGLPHYTDTQYF; clone size: -; D gene: -; V gene: TRBV5-1; J gene: TRBJ2-3
CDR3 DNA: TGTGCCAGCAGACATCCCCGTGGCGATGAGCAGTTCTTC; CDR3 protein: CASRHPRGDEQFF; clone size: -; D gene: -; V gene: TRBV28; J gene: TRBJ2-1
CDR3 DNA: TGTGCCAGCAGTTCCCAGACCGGGGAGCTGTTTTTT; CDR3 protein: CASSSQTGELFF; clone size: -; D gene: -; V gene: TRBV27; J gene: TRBJ2-2
CDR3 DNA: TGTGCCAGCAGGTATCCAGGGGCCCCAAGGAACGAGCAGTACTTC; CDR3 protein: CASRYPGAPRNEQYF; clone size: -; D gene: -; V gene: TRBV28; J gene: TRBJ2-7
CDR3 DNA: TGCGCCAGCAGTGAGGCCCCGGGACTAGACTACAATGAGCAGTTCTTC; CDR3 protein: CASSEAPGLDYNEQFF; clone size: -; D gene: TRBD2; V gene: TRBV10-1; J gene: TRBJ2-1
CDR3 DNA: TGCGCCACCCAGGGAGGTGACAGGGGGGACACTGAAGCTTTCTTT; CDR3 protein: CATQGGDRGDTEAFF; clone size: -; D gene: TRBD1; V gene: TRBV10-2; J gene: TRBJ1-1
CDR3 DNA: TGTGCCAGCAGTTTAGGCGGTAGCGGGGCCTACGAGCAGTACTTC; CDR3 protein: CASSLGGSGAYEQYF; clone size: -; D gene: TRBD2; V gene: TRBV28; J gene: TRBJ2-7
CDR3 DNA: TGTGCCAGCAGCAGGGGAGGTATCGGTGGCTACACCTTC; CDR3 protein: CASSRGGIGGYTF; clone size: -; D gene: -; V gene: TRBV9; J gene: TRBJ1-2
CDR3 DNA: TGTGCCAGCAGCGTAGGAGGCGGCAGGGGGCCTTCACCCCTCCACTTT; CDR3 protein: CASSVGGGRGPSPLHF; clone size: once; D gene: TRBD1; V gene: TRBV9; J gene: TRBJ1-6
CDR3 DNA: TGTGCCAGCAGCTTGGGACAGGGGCGAACTGAAGCTTTCTTT; CDR3 protein: CASSLGQGRTEAFF; clone size: -; D gene: TRBD1; V gene: TRBV5-8; J gene: TRBJ1-1
CDR3 DNA: TGTGCCAGCAGCTTCACAGGGGGCGGGTCTAATGAAAAACTGTTTTTT; CDR3 protein: CASSFTGGGSNEKLFF; clone size: once; D gene: TRBD1; V gene: TRBV5-4; J gene: TRBJ1-4
CDR3 DNA: TGTGCCAGCAGCCCGCTACTTGAACCGGGACAGGGAAGAAATGAGCAGTTCTTC; CDR3 protein: CASSPLLEPGQGRNEQFF; clone size: -; D gene: TRBD1; V gene: TRBV13; J gene: TRBJ2-1
CDR3 DNA: TGTGCCAGCAGTGATATTCGGGGGGGCCAGCCCCAGCATTTT; CDR3 protein: CASSDIRGGQPQHF; clone size: -; D gene: -; V gene: TRBV6-1; J gene: TRBJ1-5
CDR3 DNA: TGTGCCAGCAGCTTGGATACGTCGGGCGGTGAAAAACTGTTTTTT; CDR3 protein: CASSLDTSGGEKLFF; clone size: -; D gene: -; V gene: TRBV5-5; J gene: TRBJ1-4
CDR3 DNA: TGTGCCAGTAGTATTCCAGGGAACACTGAAGCTTTCTTT; CDR3 protein: CASSIPGNTEAFF; clone size: -; D gene: -; V gene: TRBV19; J gene: TRBJ1-1
CDR3 DNA: TGTGCCAGCAGTTACCAGGTCAATCAGCCCCAGCATTTT; CDR3 protein: CASSYQVNQPQHF; clone size: -; D gene: -; V gene: TRBV6-5; J gene: TRBJ1-5
CDR3 DNA: TGTGCCAGCAGCTCCAGCGGGCTCGGTAATGAAAAACTGTTTTTT; CDR3 protein: CASSSSGLGNEKLFF; clone size: -; D gene: -; V gene: TRBV5-4; J gene: TRBJ1-4
CDR3 DNA: TGTGCCAGCATGGGACTAGCGGGGAACACAGATACGCAGTATTTT; CDR3 protein: CASMGLAGNTDTQYF; clone size: -; D gene: TRBD2; V gene: TRBV6-5; J gene: TRBJ2-3
CDR3 DNA: TGTGCCAGCAGTTACACGACAGTTTATAGCAATCAGCCCCAGCATTTT; CDR3 protein: CASSYTTVYSNQPQHF; clone size: -; D gene: -; V gene: TRBV6-5; J gene: TRBJ1-5
CDR3 DNA: TGTGCCAGCAGCTTAAGGGGCGGCATGAACACTGAAGCTTTCTTT; CDR3 protein: CASSLRGGMNTEAFF; clone size: -; D gene: -; V gene: TRBV7-8; J gene: TRBJ1-1
CDR3 DNA: TGTGCCAGCAGCCAAGCAATGGGACAGGGAGGGAGAGAGACCCAGTACTTC; CDR3 protein: CASSQAMGQGGRETQYF; clone size: -; D gene: TRBD1; V gene: TRBV3-1/TRBV3-2; J gene: TRBJ2-5
CDR3 DNA: TGTGCCAGCAGTCCCGGGACGGGAAATTCACCCCTCCACTTT; CDR3 protein: CASSPGTGNSPLHF; clone size: -; D gene: -; V gene: TRBV2; J gene: TRBJ1-6
CDR3 DNA: TGCGCCAGCAGCCCCCACGGGGCGACTGGCTACACCTTC; CDR3 protein: CASSPHGATGYTF; clone size: -; D gene: -; V gene: TRBV4-1; J gene: TRBJ1-2
CDR3 DNA: TGTGCCAGCAGCCAGCAGTCGGGCCGGGAGACCCAGTACTTC; CDR3 protein: CASSQQSGRETQYF; clone size: -; D gene: -; V gene: TRBV27; J gene: TRBJ2-5
CDR3 DNA: TGTGCCAGCAGTATAGGGACAGGTCCGTACGAGCAGTACTTC; CDR3 protein: CASSIGTGPYEQYF; clone size: once; D gene: TRBD1; V gene: TRBV28; J gene: TRBJ2-7
CDR3 DNA: TGTGCCAGCTCGTCGCAGGGGACTGGAAACACCATATATTTT; CDR3 protein: CASSSQGTGNTIYF; clone size: -; D gene: -; V gene: TRBV3-1/TRBV3-2; J gene: TRBJ1-3
CDR3 DNA: TGTGCCAGCAGCCAGCGGGGATCGGACACTGAAGCTTTCTTT; CDR3 protein: CASSQRGSDTEAFF; clone size: -; D gene: -; V gene: TRBV28; J gene: TRBJ1-1
CDR3 DNA: TGTGCCAGCTCCCTCCGGGACAATGCCGGGGAGCTGTTTTTT; CDR3 protein: CASSLRDNAGELFF; clone size: -; D gene: -; V gene: TRBV18; J gene: TRBJ2-2
CDR3 DNA: TGCAGCGCCGTCAGGGGCGGGAATGAAAAACTGTTTTTT; CDR3 protein: CSAVRGGNEKLFF; clone size: -; D gene: -; V gene: TRBV29-1; J gene: TRBJ1-4